The 10 T cell receptor beta chains reported below all come from one sample, sequenced in a study of shared clonotypes between healthy human individuals. The assay was immunoSEQ multiplex PCR, and TCRdb's table has in-frame clones only and misses some. Counted here are some 1,100,000 clones, about 80% occurring once; the ten biggest clones make up more than 0.5%. The sample taken for sequencing was memory CD4+ T cells from PBMCs. The subset was: CD45RA-negative fraction. Source of these receptors: a man aged 18 to 30 in good health. Some clones in this sample may be carry-over from other donors' samples.

In regard to this clone: Other DNA sequences from this sample encode an identical CDR3 as well. CDR3 region: CASSGVSYNEQFF. For the CDR3, the DNA is TGTGCCAGCAGCGGAGTGTCCTACAATGAGCAGTTCTTC. The genes are TRBV9 and TRBJ2-1; D is ambiguous. V was trimmed by 3 bases and J by 1 base, leaving 5 bases between them. Germline CDR1 SGDLS, CDR2 YYNGEE. The CDR3 length is 13 residues.

This clone appeared a single time. The chain employs TRBV19 and TRBJ2-7; no clear D. The CDR3 contains 13 residues. Deletions cut 6 bases from V and 2 bases from J, with 11 bases between. Germline CDR1 LNHDA, CDR2 SQIVND (reference sequence). DNA for the CDR3: TGTGCCAGTAGCGACCGTAACCCCTACGAGCAGTACTTC. This translates into CASSDRNPYEQYF.

The chain couples TRBV5-1 to TRBJ2-2, with 13 bases lining up with TRBD2. This CDR3 has 16 residues. J lost 5 bases, V lost 6 bases, and 7 bases had no gene match. CDR1 SGHRS and CDR2 YFSETQ come from the germline V gene. The CDR3 reads CASTYGLAGVTGELFF. The CDR3 bases are TGCGCCAGCACCTATGGACTAGCGGGGGTGACCGGGGAGCTGTTTTTT. Supplemented by reference TRBV5-1 and TRBJ2-2, the full variable domain reads KAGVTQTPRYLIKTRGQQVTLSCSPISGHRSVSWYQQTPGQGLQFLFEYFSETQRNKGNFPGRFSGRQFSNSRSEMNVSTLELGDSALYLCASTYGLAGVTGELFFGEGSRLTVL.

This clone was counted only a few times. The rearrangement links TRBV29-1 to TRBJ1-1; D is unclear. CDR3 length: 14 residues. Trimming took 1 base from V and 4 from J, leaving 13 bases between them. Germline values: CDR1 SQVTM, CDR2 ANQGSEA. The CDR3 is CSVEVGFVGTEAFF. In DNA form, the CDR3 reads TGCAGCGTTGAAGTAGGTTTTGTCGGCACTGAAGCTTTCTTT.

The chain links TRBV27 to TRBJ2-5, with D possibly being TRBD1 (5 bases). V shed 0 bases and J shed 5 bases, with 10 bases lying between them. The CDR3 contains 14 residues. Germline-derived CDR1 and CDR2 are MNHEY and SMNVEV (reference sequence). Here the CDR3 reads CASSLSSPGETQYF. CDR3 nucleotides: TGTGCCAGCAGTTTATCCTCCCCAGGGGAGACCCAGTACTTC.

Regarding this clone: Distinct nucleotide sequences in the sample also encode this CDR3. The chain couples TRBV5-1 to TRBJ1-2; 7 bases agree with TRBD1. The germline V gene encodes CDR1 SGHRS and CDR2 YFSETQ. The CDR3 contains 14 residues. The ends lost 3 bases at V and 0 bases at J; junction bases unmatched: 2. The CDR3 loop reads CASSSGTANYGYTF. The CDR3 nucleotides are TGCGCCAGCAGCTCCGGGACAGCTAACTATGGCTACACCTTC.

The chain links TRBV5-4 to TRBJ2-5; D is perhaps TRBD1 or TRBD2 (6 bases each). The V gene lost 0 bases and the J gene lost 4 bases, with 13 bases spanning the gap. The V gene's germline CDR1 is SGHNT and CDR2 YYREEE (reference sequence). The length of the CDR3 is 15 residues. As DNA, the CDR3 is TGTGCCAGCAGCTTGGACGGGGGCGCCGGAGAGACCCAGTACTTC. It encodes CASSLDGGAGETQYF.

The genes are TRBV2 and TRBJ2-6, with D possibly matching TRBD2 (6 bases). V was shortened by 8 bases and J by 2 bases, with 10 bases between the two germline ends. The CDR3 runs 14 residues. Germline CDR1 and CDR2: SNHLY and FYNNEI. In DNA, the CDR3 is TGTGCCAGCGGAGGGGTTACTGGGGCCAACGTCCTGACTTTC. It is translated as CASGGVTGANVLTF.

CDR3 sequence: CASSSGDSFSHEQYF. For the CDR3, the DNA is TGTGCCAGCAGCTCAGGGGACTCCTTTAGCCACGAGCAGTACTTC. The V and J genes are TRBV7-2 and TRBJ2-7, with D tentatively TRBD1 or TRBD2 (6 bases each). The germline CDR1 and CDR2 sequences are SGHTA and FQGNSA. V lost 4 bases, J lost 5 bases, and 18 bases lay in between. The CDR3 sequence is 15 residues long.

The chain joins TRBV27 to TRBJ2-7; 8 bases map to TRBD2. CDR3 length: 17 amino acids. With V trimmed by 5 bases and J by 1 base, 13 bases remained unmatched. CDR1 is MNHEY, CDR2 SMNVEV, per germline (reference sequence). The chain's CDR3 is CASSPKGLAWGSYEQYF. The CDR3 nucleotides read TGTGCCAGCAGTCCAAAAGGACTAGCTTGGGGTTCCTACGAGCAGTACTTC.